The 28 T cell receptor beta chains listed next were all sequenced from one sample in a study of neoadjuvant anti-PD-1 for oral cavity cancer. Indicated time point: after neoadjuvant nivolumab, at surgical resection. TCRdb's table, derived via immunoSEQ multiplex PCR, lists solely in-frame clones and lacks some. The sample has 68,000 or so clones, about 85% seen once. The input for sequencing was PBMCs, taken after nivolumab (anti-PD-1) treatment. Receptor source: a person aged 35 to 85 with oral cavity squamous cell carcinoma.

The chain has TRBV19 and TRBJ1-2; D might be TRBD1 (6 bases). CDR1 and CDR2 from the germline V gene are LNHDA and SQIVND (reference sequence). This CDR3 contains 13 residues. Trimming left V 5 bases short and J 6 bases short, with 13 bases between. CDR3 sequence: CASSPRQVHGYTF. The CDR3 region has the DNA TGTGCCAGTAGTCCTCGACAGGTCCATGGCTACACCTTC.

The V gene is TRBV13, the J gene TRBJ2-2, with a tentative D call TRBD1 (6 bases). The CDR3 length is 16 residues. Germline CDR1 PRHDT, CDR2 FYEKMQ (reference sequence). V lost 2 bases and J lost 1, with 11 bases in between. The CDR3 region has the DNA TGTGCCAGCAGCTTATTCGAGGGGGAGAACACCGGGGAGCTGTTTTTT. It translates to CASSLFEGENTGELFF.

This clone was detected once. The chain couples TRBV5-1 to TRBJ2-1; D is unclear. The germline CDR1 and CDR2 sequences are SGHRS and YFSETQ. The CDR3 spans 15 residues. Trimming cost V 0 bases and J 4 bases, with 11 bases left between them. For the CDR3, the DNA is TGCGCCAGCAGCTTGGGGATCCTCTCATACAATGAGCAGTTCTTC. Amino acids: CASSLGILSYNEQFF.

The J gene is TRBJ2-7, the V gene TRBV6-5; TRBD1 aligns across 9 bases. Unmatched junction bases numbered 9, after V lost 1 base and J lost 5 bases. The germline CDR1 and CDR2 sequences are MNHEY and SVGAGI. The CDR3 is 16 residues long. DNA for the CDR3: TGTGCCAGCAGTTACTTCGGGGGGACAGGGCAACACGAGCAGTACTTC. Translated, it gives CASSYFGGTGQHEQYF.

The rearrangement links TRBV19 to TRBJ2-6; TRBD1 matches 7 bases. Germline V gene sequence: CDR1 LNHDA, CDR2 SQIVND (reference sequence). The junction had 8 bases not matched to a gene; V was cut back by 6 bases and J by 0 bases. CDR3 length: 17 residues. The CDR3 protein is CASRQTGQTSGANVLTF. The DNA of the CDR3 is TGTGCCAGTAGGCAAACGGGACAGACCTCTGGGGCCAACGTCCTGACTTTC.

The J gene is TRBJ2-1, the V gene TRBV6-5; D call uncertain. Germline values: CDR1 MNHEY, CDR2 SVGAGI. Trimming cost V 5 bases and J 0 bases, with 5 bases left between them. The CDR3 is 13 residues long. CDR3 DNA: TGTGCCAGCAGTCTGGACTCCTACAATGAGCAGTTCTTC. Encoded protein: CASSLDSYNEQFF.

The genes are TRBV5-1 and TRBJ2-7; D perhaps matches TRBD1 (6 bases). Germline CDR1 SGHRS, CDR2 YFSETQ. Trimming cost V 2 bases and J 9 bases, with 21 bases left between them. The CDR3 spans 15 residues. CDR3 coding DNA: TGCGCCAGCAGCTTCCTGGGACAAGGGGAAGGAAGGCAGTACTTC. Its protein product is CASSFLGQGEGRQYF. The full variable domain, its missing parts supplied by reference TRBV5-1 and TRBJ2-7, is KAGVTQTPRYLIKTRGQQVTLSCSPISGHRSVSWYQQTPGQGLQFLFEYFSETQRNKGNFPGRFSGRQFSNSRSEMNVSTLELGDSALYLCASSFLGQGEGRQYFGPGTRLTVT.

The chain uses TRBV9 and TRBJ2-1; D uncertain. The V end lost 0 bases, the J end lost 4 bases, and 20 bases lay between the germline ends. Germline V gene sequence: CDR1 SGDLS, CDR2 YYNGEE. There are 18 residues in the CDR3. CDR3 in amino acids: CASSVEGSFWSLYNEQFF. The CDR3, as DNA: TGTGCCAGCAGCGTAGAGGGCAGCTTTTGGTCCCTTTACAATGAGCAGTTCTTC.

The chain is built from TRBV28 and TRBJ1-2, with D unclear. With 7 bases removed from V and 8 bases from J, the gap between germline ends came to 20 bases. The germline gives CDR1 MDHEN, CDR2 SYDVKM. The CDR3 totals 14 residues. CDR3 nucleotide sequence: TGTGCCAGCATTTCCCTAGGCGGGCAGTTCGGCTACACCTTC. Amino acid sequence: CASISLGGQFGYTF.

The CDR3 here is CASSIEGPRIYNEQFF. In DNA form, the CDR3 reads TGTGCCAGTAGTATAGAGGGGCCGCGAATCTACAATGAGCAGTTCTTC. The V gene is TRBV19, the J gene TRBJ2-1, with D tentatively TRBD1 (5 bases). In germline, CDR1 is LNHDA, CDR2 SQIVND (reference sequence). The CDR3 has 16 residues. V was shortened by 0 bases and J by 3 bases, with 12 bases between the two germline ends. The whole variable domain, filled in from reference TRBV19 and TRBJ2-1, reads DGGITQSPKYLFRKEGQNVTLSCEQNLNHDAMYWYRQDPGQGLRLIYYSQIVNDFQKGDIAEGYSVSREKKESFPLTVTSAQKNPTAFYLCASSIEGPRIYNEQFFGPGTRLTVL.

This sequence joins TRBV7-2 and TRBJ2-5; 8 nucleotides match TRBD2. This CDR3 region has 15 residues. J was trimmed by 2 bases and V by 5 bases; bases with no gene match: 7. From germline, CDR1 is SGHTA and CDR2 FQGNSA. The CDR3: CASSQGSGSQETQYF. The CDR3 nucleotides are TGTGCCAGCAGCCAAGGAAGCGGGAGTCAAGAGACCCAGTACTTC.

The table lists this clone with a few counts. The chain combines TRBV19 with TRBJ1-1, with TRBD1 as a possible D gene (5 bases). In germline, CDR1 is LNHDA, CDR2 SQIVND (reference sequence). The CDR3 is 13 residues long. Trimming took off 6 bases at V and 5 bases at J, with 13 bases between the two ends. The CDR3 DNA sequence: TGTGCCAGTAGAGGAGGGGCCGGAACTGAAGCTTTCTTT. Its translation is CASRGGAGTEAFF.

The chain carries TRBV10-3 and TRBJ2-7; 10 positions match TRBD2. Looked up from germline, CDR1 is ENHRY and CDR2 is SYGVKD. The CDR3 sequence is 14 residues long. V trimming: 9 bases; J trimming: 4 bases; junction bases outside the gene matches: 9. DNA of the CDR3: TGTGCCATTGGGTCCCTAGCGGGAGAGTACGAGCAGTACTTC. Protein product: CAIGSLAGEYEQYF.

A few counts support this clone. CDR3 protein: CASSHPGGNQPQHF. In DNA, the CDR3 is TGTGCCAGCAGTCACCCCGGGGGCAATCAGCCCCAGCATTTT. The chain employs TRBV28 and TRBJ1-5; D is unclear. V was shortened by 5 bases and J by 2 bases, with 10 bases between the two germline ends. Per the germline V gene, CDR1 is MDHEN and CDR2 is SYDVKM. The CDR3 is 14 residues long.

The gene calls are TRBV7-8 and TRBJ2-7; D possibly corresponds to TRBD2 (6 bases). CDR3 size: 15 residues. CDR1 and CDR2 from the germline V gene are SGHVS and FQNEAQ. V lost 5 bases and J 2 bases, leaving 16 bases between the germline ends. The CDR3 here is CASSGGDGRPYEQYF. In DNA form, the CDR3 reads TGTGCCAGCAGCGGCGGGGATGGGAGGCCCTACGAGCAGTACTTC.

This clone was seen just once. The V and J genes are TRBV4-2 and TRBJ2-4; perhaps TRBD2 as D (5 bases). Trimming shortened V by 7 bases and J by 8 bases, and 18 bases separated the two germline ends. The CDR3 spans 14 residues. Germline V gene data show CDR1 as LGHNA and CDR2 as YNFKEQ. In DNA, the CDR3 is TGTGCCAGCACGGGGTATTTCGGAGAAGACATTCAGTACTTC. This codes for CASTGYFGEDIQYF.

The chain couples TRBV9 to TRBJ1-3; D may be TRBD1 (5 bases). This CDR3 contains 16 residues. Trimming stripped 0 bases from V and 8 bases from J, with 18 bases between. Per germline, CDR1 SGDLS and CDR2 YYNGEE. The CDR3 nucleotides are TGTGCCAGCAGCGTAGATCTCCGGGGACCTACGGACACCATATATTTT. This translates into CASSVDLRGPTDTIYF.

On this clone itself: At one of its ends the junction is not consistent with the germline gene, which may arise from a read error. The V gene is TRBV27, the J gene TRBJ1-1, with D uncertain. The CDR3 contains 12 residues. Germline V gene lookup returns CDR1 MNHEY and CDR2 SMNVEV (reference sequence). As DNA, the CDR3 is TGTGCCAGCGGTTTAAGCGGCACTGAAGCTTTCTTT. Its protein is CASGLSGTEAFF.

V and J are TRBV20-1 and TRBJ1-1, with D possibly TRBD1 on 5 matching bases. This CDR3 contains 11 residues. Germline CDR1 DFQATT, CDR2 SNEGSKA (reference sequence). The CDR3 is CRGEGNTEAFF. For the CDR3, the DNA is TGCAGGGGGGAGGGGAACACTGAAGCTTTCTTT.

V usage is TRBV28 and J usage is TRBJ1-4; 9 positions match TRBD1. CDR1 is MDHEN, CDR2 SYDVKM, per germline. The CDR3 extends over 15 amino acids. Trimming took 3 bases from V and 6 from J; bases not matched to a gene: 5. CDR3 nucleotides: TGTGCCAGCAGTTTGGGGGGGACAGGGTATGAAAAACTGTTTTTT. Translation gives CASSLGGTGYEKLFF. The complete variable domain, with remaining parts taken from reference TRBV28 and TRBJ1-4, reads DVKVTQSSRYLVKRTGEKVFLECVQDMDHENMFWYRQDPGLGLRLIYFSYDVKMKEKGDIPEGYSVSREKKERFSLILESASTNQTSMYLCASSLGGTGYEKLFFGSGTQLSVL.

This sequence joins TRBV28 and TRBJ1-5, with D tentatively TRBD1 (5 bases). The CDR3 has 12 residues. The germline CDR1 and CDR2 sequences are MDHEN and SYDVKM. The CDR3 loop reads CATRGSNQPQHF. For the CDR3, the DNA is TGTGCTACTAGGGGAAGCAATCAGCCCCAGCATTTT.

The chain joins TRBV6-1 to TRBJ2-3, with TRBD1 matching over 9 bases. The V and J ends lost 11 bases and 3 bases, in that order; junction bases with no gene match: 9. The CDR3 contains 14 residues. The V gene's germline CDR1 is MNHNS and CDR2 SASEGT. In DNA form, the CDR3 reads TGTGCCGGATCCCGGGACAGGGTAACAGATACGCAGTATTTT. Translated, it gives CAGSRDRVTDTQYF.

CDR3 nucleotides: TGTGCCAGCAGCAACCTACAGGGTTCGAGGACTGAAGCTTTCTTT. Residues: CASSNLQGSRTEAFF. The V and J genes are TRBV6-5 and TRBJ1-1; possible D gene TRBD1, 6 bases. The CDR3 sequence is 15 residues long. Germline-derived CDR1 and CDR2 are MNHEY and SVGAGI. V lost 6 bases to trimming and J lost 5 bases, with 19 bases between them.

The V and J genes are TRBV29-1 and TRBJ2-1; the match to TRBD2 covers 14 bases. The CDR3 is 13 residues long. Looked up from germline, CDR1 is SQVTM and CDR2 is ANQGSEA. V dropped 7 bases and J dropped 8; count of bases not matched to a gene: 4. This CDR3 is CSGGLAGGYEQFF. The CDR3 coding sequence is TGCAGCGGCGGACTAGCGGGAGGCTATGAGCAGTTCTTC.

The chain is built from TRBV6-6 and TRBJ2-7; 9 bases map to TRBD1. This CDR3 spans 15 amino acids. The V and J ends lost 2 bases and 6 bases, in that order; junction bases with no gene match: 8. The germline gives CDR1 MNHNY, CDR2 SVGAGI (reference sequence). Here the CDR3 DNA reads TGTGCCAGCAGTTACCGGACAGGGGATTTGGGCGAGCAGTACTTC. Its translation: CASSYRTGDLGEQYF.

This sequence joins TRBV5-1 and TRBJ1-4, with D perhaps matching TRBD1 (6 bases). V shed 5 bases and J shed 4 bases, with 15 bases lying between them. This CDR3 spans 15 amino acids. Germline V gives CDR1 SGHRS, CDR2 YFSETQ. CDR3 sequence: CASSSGGVSNEKLFF. The CDR3 DNA sequence: TGCGCCAGCAGTTCGGGGGGCGTGAGTAATGAAAAACTGTTTTTT.

This clone showed up just once. This chain joins TRBV11-3 and TRBJ2-5; D possibly corresponds to TRBD1 (5 bases). Germline V gene sequence: CDR1 SGHNT, CDR2 YENEEA. The CDR3 runs 14 residues. The V gene lost 1 base and the J gene lost 5 bases, with 11 bases spanning the gap. This CDR3 is CASSLGLGAETQYF. The CDR3 DNA is TGTGCCAGCAGCTTAGGCTTAGGGGCGGAGACCCAGTACTTC.

The chain recombines TRBV2 with TRBJ1-1; D might be TRBD1 (5 bases). CDR3 length equals 11 residues. In germline, CDR1 is SNHLY, CDR2 FYNNEI. Trimming removed 7 bases from V and 7 bases from J, with 10 bases in between. Here the CDR3 reads CASKGAVEAFF. CDR3 in DNA: TGTGCCAGCAAAGGGGCTGTTGAAGCTTTCTTT. Drawing the rest from reference TRBV2 and TRBJ1-1, the complete variable domain is EPEVTQTPSHQVTQMGQEVILRCVPISNHLYFYWYRQILGQKVEFLVSFYNNEISEKSEIFDDQFSVERPDGSNFTLKIRSTKLEDSAMYFCASKGAVEAFFGQGTRLTVV.